This T cell receptor (beta chain) was captured by sequencing in a study of OX40 agonist ivuxolimab in advanced cancers. Across the whole study: Patients were dosed with the agonistic anti-OX40 (CD134) antibody ivuxolimab.

Peripheral blood came from all dose cohorts at three timepoints. Trimming removed 2 bases from V and 6 bases from J; junction bases left unmatched: 4. This CDR3 comprises 15 residues. CDR1 and CDR2 (germline): MNHNY, SVGAGI (reference sequence). Sequencing was performed with immunoSEQ multiplex PCR; in TCRdb, only in-frame clones are kept and a portion is missing. The sample carries about 100,000 clones, approximately 90% recorded once. The chain couples TRBV6-6 to TRBJ1-4; TRBD1 aligns across 9 bases. The sequenced sample was CD4+ or CD8+ T cells sorted from blood, obtained in a trial of the OX40 agonist ivuxolimab. This receptor was obtained from an adult with an advanced solid tumor such as melanoma, head and neck, liver or kidney cancer. The CDR3 here is CASSYTGQGYEKLFF. CDR3 sequence (DNA): TGTGCCAGCAGTTACACGGGACAGGGATATGAAAAACTGTTTTTT.